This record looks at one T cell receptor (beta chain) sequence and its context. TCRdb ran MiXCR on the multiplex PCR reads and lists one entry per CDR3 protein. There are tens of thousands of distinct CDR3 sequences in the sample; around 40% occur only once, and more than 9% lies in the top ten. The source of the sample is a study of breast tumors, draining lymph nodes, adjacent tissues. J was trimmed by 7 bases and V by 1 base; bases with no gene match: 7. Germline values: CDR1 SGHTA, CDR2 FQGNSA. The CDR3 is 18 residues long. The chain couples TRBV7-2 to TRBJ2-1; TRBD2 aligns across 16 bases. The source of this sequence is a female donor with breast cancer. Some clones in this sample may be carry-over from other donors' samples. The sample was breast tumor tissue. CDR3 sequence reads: CASSLEGTSGRALNEQFF. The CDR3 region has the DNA TGTGCCAGCAGCTTAGAGGGGACTAGCGGGAGGGCCCTAAATGAGCAGTTCTTC.